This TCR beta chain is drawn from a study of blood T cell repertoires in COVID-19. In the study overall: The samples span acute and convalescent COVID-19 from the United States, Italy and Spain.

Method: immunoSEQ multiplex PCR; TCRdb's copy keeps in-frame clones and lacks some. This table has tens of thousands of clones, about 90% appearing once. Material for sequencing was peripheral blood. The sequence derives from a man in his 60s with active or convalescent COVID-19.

The CDR3 loop reads CATSRDRSSGGKGETQYF. DNA for the CDR3: TGTGCCACCAGCAGAGATCGAAGTAGCGGGGGTAAGGGAGAGACCCAGTACTTC. The chain uses TRBV15 and TRBJ2-5, with 9 bases identical to TRBD2. The J segment lost 4 bases and the V segment lost 0 bases, leaving 12 bases of the junction unmatched. CDR3 length equals 18 residues. CDR1 is LNHNV and CDR2 is YYDKDF in the germline V gene (reference sequence).